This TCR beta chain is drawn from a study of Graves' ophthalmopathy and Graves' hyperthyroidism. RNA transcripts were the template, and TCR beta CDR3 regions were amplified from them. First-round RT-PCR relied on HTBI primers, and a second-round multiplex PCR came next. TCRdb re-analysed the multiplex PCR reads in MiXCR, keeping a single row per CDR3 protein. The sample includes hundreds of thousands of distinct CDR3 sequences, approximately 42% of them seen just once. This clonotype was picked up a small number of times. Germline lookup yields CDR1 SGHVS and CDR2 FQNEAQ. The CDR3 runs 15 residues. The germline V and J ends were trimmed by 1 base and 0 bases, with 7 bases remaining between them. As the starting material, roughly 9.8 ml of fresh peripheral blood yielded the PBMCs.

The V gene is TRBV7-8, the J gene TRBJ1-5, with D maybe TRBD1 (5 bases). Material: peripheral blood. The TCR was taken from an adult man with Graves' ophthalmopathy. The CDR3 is CASSLGDASNQPQHF. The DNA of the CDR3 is TGTGCCAGCAGCTTAGGGGACGCTAGCAATCAGCCCCAGCATTTT.